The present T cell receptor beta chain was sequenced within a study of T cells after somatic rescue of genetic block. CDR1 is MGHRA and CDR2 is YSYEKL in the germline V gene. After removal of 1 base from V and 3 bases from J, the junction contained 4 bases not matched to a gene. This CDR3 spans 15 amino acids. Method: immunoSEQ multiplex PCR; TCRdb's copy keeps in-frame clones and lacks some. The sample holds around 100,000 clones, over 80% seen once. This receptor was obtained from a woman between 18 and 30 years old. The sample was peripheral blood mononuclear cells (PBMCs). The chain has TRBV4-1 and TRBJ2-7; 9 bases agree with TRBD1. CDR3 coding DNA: TGCGCCAGCAGCCAAGGGGGACAGGGCCTCTACGAGCAGTACTTC. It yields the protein CASSQGGQGLYEQYF.